This T cell receptor beta chain was sequenced during a study of cytomegalovirus exposure and HLA in healthy donors. This PCR relied on a set of 60 Vbeta primers and 13 Jbeta primers. TCRdb's copy holds only in-frame clones and misses some; the assay was immunoSEQ multiplex PCR. The sample data list under 90,000 clones. Trimming took 2 bases from V and 7 from J, leaving 18 bases between them. The CDR3 loop spans 15 amino acids. Germline values: CDR1 MNHEY, CDR2 SVGAGI. This clonotype was sampled from a female donor in good health and CMV-seropositive. What was sequenced was PBMCs. This rearrangement joins TRBV6-5 to TRBJ2-7; possibly TRBD2 for D (6 bases). The CDR3 protein is CASSYTPDGRGEQYF. The CDR3 DNA reads as TGTGCCAGCAGTTACACCCCGGACGGGAGAGGGGAGCAGTACTTC.